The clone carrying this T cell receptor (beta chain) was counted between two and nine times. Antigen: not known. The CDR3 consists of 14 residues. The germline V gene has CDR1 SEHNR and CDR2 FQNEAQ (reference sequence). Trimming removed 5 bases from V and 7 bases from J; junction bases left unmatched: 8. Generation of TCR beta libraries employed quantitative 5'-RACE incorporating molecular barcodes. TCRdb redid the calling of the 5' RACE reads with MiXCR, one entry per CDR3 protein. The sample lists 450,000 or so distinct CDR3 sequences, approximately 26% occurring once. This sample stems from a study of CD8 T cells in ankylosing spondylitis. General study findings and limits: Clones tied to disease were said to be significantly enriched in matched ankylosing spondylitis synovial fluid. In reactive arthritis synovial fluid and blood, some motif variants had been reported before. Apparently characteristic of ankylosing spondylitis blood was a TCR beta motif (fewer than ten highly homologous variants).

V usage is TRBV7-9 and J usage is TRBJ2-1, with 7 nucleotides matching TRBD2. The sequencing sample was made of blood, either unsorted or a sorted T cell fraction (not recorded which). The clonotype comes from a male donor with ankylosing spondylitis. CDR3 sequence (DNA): TGTGCCAGCAGCACCGGACTAGGTACAAATGAGCAGTTCTTC. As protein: CASSTGLGTNEQFF. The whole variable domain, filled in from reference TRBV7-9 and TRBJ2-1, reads DTGVSQNPRHKITKRGQNVTFRCDPISEHNRLYWYRQTLGQGPEFLTYFQNEAQLEKSRLLSDRFSAERPKGSFSTLEIQRTEQGDSAMYLCASSTGLGTNEQFFGPGTRLTVL.